What follows are 8 T cell receptor beta chains derived from one specimen sequenced in a study of blood T cells in healthy people across ages. Then a second PCR, running about 6 to 12 cycles, was carried out with a sample-barcoded 5' primer and a J-beta primer mix. TCRdb fed the 5' RACE reads into MiXCR, producing one record per CDR3 protein. The table has approximately 1.5 million distinct CDR3 sequences, 34% seen once. The sequencing input was blood. The receptors here all came from a woman in her 30s in good health.

V and J are TRBV29-1 and TRBJ1-6, with 10 bases matching TRBD1. V gave up 7 bases and J gave up 5 bases; unmatched junction bases: 11. Germline assignment: CDR1 SQVTM and CDR2 ANQGSEA. The length of the CDR3 is 16 residues. The CDR3 DNA reads as TGCAGCGCTTCGATACGGGGACAGGGGAATAATTCACCCCTCCACTTT. Encoded protein: CSASIRGQGNNSPLHF. Combining the CDR3 with reference TRBV29-1 and TRBJ1-6 gives the whole variable domain SAVISQKPSRDICQRGTSLTIQCQVDSQVTMMFWYRQQPGQSLTLIATANQGSEATYESGFVIDKFPISRPNLTFSTLTVSNMSPEDSSIYLCSASIRGQGNNSPLHFGNGTRLTVT.

This clonotype was picked up many times. J is TRBJ2-7 and V is TRBV29-1; perhaps TRBD2 as D (6 bases). The CDR3 contains 12 residues. V was trimmed by 2 bases and J by 2 bases, leaving 7 bases between them. Germline assignment: CDR1 SQVTM and CDR2 ANQGSEA. In nucleotides, the CDR3 is TGCAGCGTTGAATGGGGGGCCTACGAGCAGTACTTC. Translated, it gives CSVEWGAYEQYF.

V and J are TRBV7-9 and TRBJ2-1; no clear D gene. This CDR3 has 16 amino acids. Germline values: CDR1 SEHNR, CDR2 FQNEAQ (reference sequence). The germline V and J ends were trimmed by 7 bases and 5 bases, with 21 bases remaining between them. The DNA for the CDR3 is TGTGCCAGCACAAGCAAGGAGCGACATAAGGACAATGAGCAGTTCTTC. It is translated as CASTSKERHKDNEQFF.

V and J are TRBV20-1 and TRBJ2-3; 12 nucleotides line up with TRBD2. The germline gives CDR1 DFQATT, CDR2 SNEGSKA (reference sequence). The junction had 8 bases not matched to a gene; V was cut back by 5 bases and J by 5 bases. CDR3 length: 15 amino acids. CDR3 region: CSAGASGREIDTQYF. Written as DNA, the CDR3 is TGCAGTGCTGGAGCTAGCGGGAGGGAGATAGATACGCAGTATTTT.

V and J are TRBV2 and TRBJ2-7; D gene unclear. The V and J ends lost 7 bases and 4 bases respectively, with 17 bases between them. This CDR3 contains 14 residues. CDR1 is SNHLY and CDR2 is FYNNEI in the germline V gene. CDR3 protein: CASIHPSPAYEQYF. CDR3 in DNA: TGTGCCAGCATCCACCCTTCTCCCGCGTACGAGCAGTACTTC.

This clonotype has more than one count but fewer than ten. The chain carries TRBV4-1 and TRBJ1-5, with D unresolved. Between the trimmed V and J ends, which lost 4 bases and 9 bases, there was a span of 13 bases. Germline V lookup: CDR1 MGHRA, CDR2 YSYEKL. The CDR3 runs to 13 residues. The CDR3 spells CASSREGSGPQHF. In DNA, the CDR3 is TGCGCCAGCAGCCGGGAGGGTTCAGGGCCCCAGCATTTT.

A few counts support this clonotype. The chain employs TRBV9 and TRBJ1-2; the D gene is possibly TRBD1 (6 bases). Germline V lookup: CDR1 SGDLS, CDR2 YYNGEE. Trimming removed 0 bases from V and 4 bases from J, with 10 bases in between. The length of the CDR3 is 14 residues. The CDR3 region is CASSVAGEGYGYTF. CDR3 sequence (DNA): TGTGCCAGCAGCGTAGCAGGGGAGGGCTATGGCTACACCTTC.

This clonotype has only a few counts. The rearrangement joins TRBV20-1 to TRBJ1-5; D is possibly TRBD1 (5 bases). This CDR3 has 15 amino acids. Trimming stripped 0 bases from V and 5 bases from J, with 14 bases between. Germline CDR1 and CDR2: DFQATT and SNEGSKA (reference sequence). CDR3 sequence reads: CSARDRRQGDQPQHF. The CDR3 bases are TGCAGTGCTAGAGATAGGAGGCAGGGAGATCAGCCCCAGCATTTT.